The rows below give T cell receptor beta chains drawn from one sample of a study of blood T cell repertoires in COVID-19. The protocol was immunoSEQ multiplex PCR, while the TCRdb copy is restricted to in-frame clones and leaves out a portion. The table lists a few hundred thousand clones, roughly 91% of them singletons. Sequenced sample: PBMCs or T cells enriched from blood (not recorded which). The source of these receptors is a woman aged 60-70 years in a cohort exposed to, infected with or recovered from COVID-19 (not recorded which). CDR3s include the opening cysteine and the closing phenylalanine or tryptophan. Fields, in order: J gene, D gene, V gene, CDR3 protein. D genes are given only for firm matches.

TRBJ1-3,TRBD1,TRBV2,CASVTGDLRNTIYF
TRBJ1-6,TRBD1,TRBV14,CASSQARGQSSYNSPLHF
TRBJ1-4,-,TRBV18,CASSLGHNEKLFF
TRBJ1-2,-,TRBV2,CASSVIEQGDSGYTF
TRBJ2-7,TRBD2,TRBV7-9,CASRPLAEATYEQYF
TRBJ2-3,TRBD2,TRBV9,CASSAGGVADTQYF
TRBJ1-2,TRBD1,TRBV6-5,CATTGRSYGYTF
TRBJ2-7,TRBD1,TRBV6-2/TRBV6-3,CASSSRGQAWYEQYF
TRBJ1-3,TRBD1,TRBV10-3,CAIGGQTSGNTIYF
TRBJ2-3,TRBD2,TRBV7-9,CASSLSPQRGIPQYF
TRBJ1-2,TRBD1,TRBV6-5,CASSYDGDRGNFGYTF
TRBJ2-5,-,TRBV5-1,CASAQGGSVTQYF
TRBJ1-5,TRBD1,TRBV3-1/TRBV3-2,CASSHGQGGDQPQHF
TRBJ1-1,-,TRBV7-3,CASSLSPGVTEAFF
TRBJ2-7,-,TRBV23-1,CASSLSTAEQPYEQYF
TRBJ2-1,TRBD1,TRBV19,CARGLYRGPYNEQFF
TRBJ2-2,TRBD2,TRBV7-2,CASSLSPLAGTGELFF
TRBJ2-2,TRBD2,TRBV20-1,CSASSGRATGELFF
TRBJ1-1,-,TRBV5-4,CASSSRFTEAFF
TRBJ2-3,TRBD2,TRBV5-4,CASSSGGTYSTDTQYF
TRBJ2-7,TRBD2,TRBV11-2,CASSLVGLAYEQYF
TRBJ2-1,TRBD2,TRBV27,CASAGSGTSGSHYNEQFF
TRBJ2-1,-,TRBV2,CASRGLLSGIVRLLNEQFF
TRBJ2-5,TRBD2,TRBV5-1,CASTSGRFTETQYF
TRBJ1-5,-,TRBV9,CASSVGPGGFNQPQHF